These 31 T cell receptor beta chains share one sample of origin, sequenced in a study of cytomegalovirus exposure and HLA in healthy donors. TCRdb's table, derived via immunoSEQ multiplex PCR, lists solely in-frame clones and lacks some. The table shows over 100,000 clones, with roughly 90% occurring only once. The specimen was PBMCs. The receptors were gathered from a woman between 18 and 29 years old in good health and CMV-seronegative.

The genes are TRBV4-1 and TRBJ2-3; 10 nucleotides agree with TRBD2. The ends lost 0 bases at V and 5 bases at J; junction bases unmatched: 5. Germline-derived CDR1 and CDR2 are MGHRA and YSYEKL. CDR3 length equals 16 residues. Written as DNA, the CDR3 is TGCGCCAGCAGCCAAGATCCAGCGGGGGGGCAAGATACGCAGTATTTT. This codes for CASSQDPAGGQDTQYF.

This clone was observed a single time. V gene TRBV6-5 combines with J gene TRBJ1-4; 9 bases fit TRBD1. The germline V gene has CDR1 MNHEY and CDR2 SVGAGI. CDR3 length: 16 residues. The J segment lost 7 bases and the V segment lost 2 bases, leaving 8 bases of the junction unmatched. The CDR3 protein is CASSYLFGTGFEKLFF. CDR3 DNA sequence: TGTGCCAGCAGTTACCTTTTCGGGACAGGGTTTGAAAAACTGTTTTTT.

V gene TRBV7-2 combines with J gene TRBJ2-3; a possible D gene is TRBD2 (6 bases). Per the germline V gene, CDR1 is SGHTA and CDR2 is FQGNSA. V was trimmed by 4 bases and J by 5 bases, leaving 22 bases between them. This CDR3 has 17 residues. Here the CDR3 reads CASSSGLGGRRQDTQYF. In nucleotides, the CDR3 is TGTGCCAGCAGCTCAGGGCTGGGGGGACGTCGGCAAGATACGCAGTATTTT.

The CDR3 protein is CASSLDRYTEAFF. Written as DNA, the CDR3 is TGTGCCAGCAGCTTGGACAGGTACACTGAAGCTTTCTTT. The genes are TRBV27 and TRBJ1-1, with TRBD1 matching over 7 bases. The V segment lost 6 bases and the J segment 3 bases; nucleotides outside the gene matches: 4. Germline CDR1 MNHEY, CDR2 SMNVEV (reference sequence). The CDR3 consists of 13 residues.

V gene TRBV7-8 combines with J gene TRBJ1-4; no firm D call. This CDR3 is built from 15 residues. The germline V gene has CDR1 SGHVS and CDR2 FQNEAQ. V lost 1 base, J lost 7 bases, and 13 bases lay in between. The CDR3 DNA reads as TGTGCCAGCAGCTTAGGTGTGGGTGGGCGTGAAAAACTGTTTTTT. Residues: CASSLGVGGREKLFF.

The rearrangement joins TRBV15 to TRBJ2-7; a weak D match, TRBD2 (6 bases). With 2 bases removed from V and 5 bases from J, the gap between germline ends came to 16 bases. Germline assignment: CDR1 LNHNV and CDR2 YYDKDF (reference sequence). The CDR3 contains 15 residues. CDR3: CATSRSRGGSHEQYF. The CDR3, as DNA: TGTGCCACCAGCAGATCAAGGGGAGGTAGCCACGAGCAGTACTTC.

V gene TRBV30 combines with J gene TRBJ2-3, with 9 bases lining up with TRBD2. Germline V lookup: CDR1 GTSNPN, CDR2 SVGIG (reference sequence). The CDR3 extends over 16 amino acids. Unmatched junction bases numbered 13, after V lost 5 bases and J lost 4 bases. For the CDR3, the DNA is TGTGCCTGGGGGCTTTTAGCGGGAGTGGGCCCAGATACGCAGTATTTT. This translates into CAWGLLAGVGPDTQYF.

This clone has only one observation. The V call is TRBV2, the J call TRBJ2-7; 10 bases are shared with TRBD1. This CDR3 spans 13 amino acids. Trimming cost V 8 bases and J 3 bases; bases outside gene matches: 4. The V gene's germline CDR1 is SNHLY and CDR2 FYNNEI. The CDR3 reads CASSDRGLYEQYF. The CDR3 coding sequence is TGTGCCAGCTCTGACAGGGGGCTCTACGAGCAGTACTTC.

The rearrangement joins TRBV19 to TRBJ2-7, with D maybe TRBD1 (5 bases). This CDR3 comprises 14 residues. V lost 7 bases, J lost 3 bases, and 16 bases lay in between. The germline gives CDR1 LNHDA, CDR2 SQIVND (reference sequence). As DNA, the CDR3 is TGTGCCAGTAACGAAGGACACAGCAACTACGAGCAGTACTTC. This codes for CASNEGHSNYEQYF. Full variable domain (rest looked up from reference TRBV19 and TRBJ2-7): DGGITQSPKYLFRKEGQNVTLSCEQNLNHDAMYWYRQDPGQGLRLIYYSQIVNDFQKGDIAEGYSVSREKKESFPLTVTSAQKNPTAFYLCASNEGHSNYEQYFGPGTRLTVT.

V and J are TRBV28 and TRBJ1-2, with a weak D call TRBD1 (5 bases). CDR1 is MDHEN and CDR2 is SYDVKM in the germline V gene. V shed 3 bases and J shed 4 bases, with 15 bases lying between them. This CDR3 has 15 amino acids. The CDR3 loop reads CASSFRGVDLYGYTF. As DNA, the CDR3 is TGTGCCAGCAGTTTTCGGGGGGTGGATCTCTATGGCTACACCTTC.

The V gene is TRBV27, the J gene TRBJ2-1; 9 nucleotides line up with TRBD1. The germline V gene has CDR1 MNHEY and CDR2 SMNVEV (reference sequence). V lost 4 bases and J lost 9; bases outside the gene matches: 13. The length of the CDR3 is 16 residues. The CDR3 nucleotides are TGTGCCAGCAGTTCCGGGACAGGGTGGGAGGGTAGTGAGCAGTTCTTC. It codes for CASSSGTGWEGSEQFF.

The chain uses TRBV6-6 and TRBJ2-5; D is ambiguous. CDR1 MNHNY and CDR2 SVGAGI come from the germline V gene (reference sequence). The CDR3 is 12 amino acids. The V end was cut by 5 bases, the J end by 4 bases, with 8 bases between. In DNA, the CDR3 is TGTGCCAGCAGTAGACACGGAGAGACCCAGTACTTC. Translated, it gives CASSRHGETQYF.

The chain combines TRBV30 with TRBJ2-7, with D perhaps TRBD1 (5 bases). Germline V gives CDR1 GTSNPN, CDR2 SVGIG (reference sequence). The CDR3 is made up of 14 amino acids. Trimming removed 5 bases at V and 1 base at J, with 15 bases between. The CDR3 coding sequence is TGTGCCTGGCAGTTTGACAGTATTTCCTACGAGCAGTACTTC. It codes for CAWQFDSISYEQYF.

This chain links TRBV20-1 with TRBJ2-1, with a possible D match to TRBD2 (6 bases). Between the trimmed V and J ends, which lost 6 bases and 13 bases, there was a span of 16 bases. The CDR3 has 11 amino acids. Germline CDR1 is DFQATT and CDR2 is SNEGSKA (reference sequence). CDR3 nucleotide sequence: TGCAGTGCACGGAGGGGACGGGATCAGTTCTTC. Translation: CSARRGRDQFF.

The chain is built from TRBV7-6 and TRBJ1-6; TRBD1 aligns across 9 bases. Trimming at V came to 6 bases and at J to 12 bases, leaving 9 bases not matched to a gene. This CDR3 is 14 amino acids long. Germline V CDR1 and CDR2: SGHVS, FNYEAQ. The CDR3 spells CASSVGTGPLPLHF. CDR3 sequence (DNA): TGTGCCAGCAGTGTAGGGACAGGGCCTCTACCCCTCCACTTT. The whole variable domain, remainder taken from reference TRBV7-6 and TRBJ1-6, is GAGVSQSPRYKVTKRGQDVALRCDPISGHVSLYWYRQALGQGPEFLTYFNYEAQQDKSGLPNDRFSAERPEGSISTLTIQRTEQRDSAMYRCASSVGTGPLPLHFGNGTRLTVT.

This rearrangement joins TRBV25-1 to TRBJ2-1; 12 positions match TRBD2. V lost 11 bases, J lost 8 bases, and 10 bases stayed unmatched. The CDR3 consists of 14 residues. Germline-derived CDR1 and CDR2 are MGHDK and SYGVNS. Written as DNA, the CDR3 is TGTGCCTCTAGCGGGAGGGCGGGTTTGGATGAGCAGTTCTTC. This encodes CASSGRAGLDEQFF.

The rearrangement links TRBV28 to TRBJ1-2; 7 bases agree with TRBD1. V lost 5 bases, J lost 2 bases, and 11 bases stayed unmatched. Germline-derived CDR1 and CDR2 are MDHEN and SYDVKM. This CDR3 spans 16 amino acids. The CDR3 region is CASSTDRYSPNYGYTF. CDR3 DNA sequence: TGTGCCAGCAGTACGGACAGGTACTCTCCGAACTATGGCTACACCTTC.

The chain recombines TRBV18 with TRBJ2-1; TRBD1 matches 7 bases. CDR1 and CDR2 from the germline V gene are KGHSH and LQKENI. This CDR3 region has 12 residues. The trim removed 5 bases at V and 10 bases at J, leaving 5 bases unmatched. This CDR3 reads CASSSPGGEQFF. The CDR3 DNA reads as TGTGCCAGCTCAAGTCCAGGGGGAGAGCAGTTCTTC.

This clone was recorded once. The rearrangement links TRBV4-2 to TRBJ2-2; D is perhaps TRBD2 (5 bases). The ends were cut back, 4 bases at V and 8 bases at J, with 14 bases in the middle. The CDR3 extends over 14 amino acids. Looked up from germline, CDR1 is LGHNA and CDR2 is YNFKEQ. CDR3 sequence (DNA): TGTGCCAGCAGCCCGGAGGAGGCCACGGGGGAGCTGTTTTTT. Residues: CASSPEEATGELFF.

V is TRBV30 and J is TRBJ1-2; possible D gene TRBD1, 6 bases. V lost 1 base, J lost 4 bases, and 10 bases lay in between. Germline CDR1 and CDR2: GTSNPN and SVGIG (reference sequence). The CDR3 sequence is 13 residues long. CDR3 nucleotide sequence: TGTGCCTGGAGTGCGGGGGGCCCCTATGGCTACACCTTC. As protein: CAWSAGGPYGYTF.

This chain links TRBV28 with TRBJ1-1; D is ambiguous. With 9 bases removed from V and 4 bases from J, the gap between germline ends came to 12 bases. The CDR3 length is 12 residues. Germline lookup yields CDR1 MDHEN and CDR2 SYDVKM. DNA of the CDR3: TGTGCCAGTTCAGCGGGGTCCACTGAAGCTTTCTTT. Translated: CASSAGSTEAFF.

CDR3 in amino acids: CASSALGTGSRASYEQYF. The CDR3 DNA is TGCGCCAGCAGCGCTTTAGGGACAGGGTCCAGAGCTTCCTACGAGCAGTACTTC. This chain links TRBV5-1 with TRBJ2-7; 9 positions agree with TRBD1. Per germline, CDR1 SGHRS and CDR2 YFSETQ. Losses at the gene ends were 4 bases for V and 1 base for J; bases not matched to a gene: 15. The CDR3 spans 18 residues. Full variable domain (outside the CDR3, taken from reference TRBV5-1 and TRBJ2-7): KAGVTQTPRYLIKTRGQQVTLSCSPISGHRSVSWYQQTPGQGLQFLFEYFSETQRNKGNFPGRFSGRQFSNSRSEMNVSTLELGDSALYLCASSALGTGSRASYEQYFGPGTRLTVT.

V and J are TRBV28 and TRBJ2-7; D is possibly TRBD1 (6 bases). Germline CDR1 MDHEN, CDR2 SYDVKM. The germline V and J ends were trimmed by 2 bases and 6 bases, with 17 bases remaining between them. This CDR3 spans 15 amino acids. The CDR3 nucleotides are TGTGCCAGCAGTTTAGTGGGACAAACTCTATCCGAGCAGTACTTC. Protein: CASSLVGQTLSEQYF.

The CDR3 DNA is TGTGCCAGCAGTGGCAGGGTCGCTGAAGCTTTCTTT. Residues: CASSGRVAEAFF. V gene TRBV6-5 combines with J gene TRBJ1-1, with TRBD1 as a possible D gene (5 bases). Germline V gene data show CDR1 as MNHEY and CDR2 as SVGAGI. V was pared by 5 bases and J by 6 bases, with 10 bases between. This CDR3 has 12 residues.

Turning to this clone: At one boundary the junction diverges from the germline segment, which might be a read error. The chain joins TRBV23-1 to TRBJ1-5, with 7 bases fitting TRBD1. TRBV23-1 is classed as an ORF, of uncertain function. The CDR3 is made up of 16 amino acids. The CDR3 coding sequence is TGCGCCCGCAGGACCGGGACAGCCCGGCTACTTCAGCCCCAGCATTTT. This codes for CARRTGTARLLQPQHF.

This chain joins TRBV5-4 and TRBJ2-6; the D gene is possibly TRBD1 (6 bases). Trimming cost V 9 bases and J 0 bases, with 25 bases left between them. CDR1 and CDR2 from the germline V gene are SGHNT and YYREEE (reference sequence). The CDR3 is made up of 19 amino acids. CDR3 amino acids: CATTPRGRSHPSGANVLTF. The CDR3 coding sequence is TGTGCCACCACTCCCAGGGGCAGGTCACACCCCTCTGGGGCCAACGTCCTGACTTTC.

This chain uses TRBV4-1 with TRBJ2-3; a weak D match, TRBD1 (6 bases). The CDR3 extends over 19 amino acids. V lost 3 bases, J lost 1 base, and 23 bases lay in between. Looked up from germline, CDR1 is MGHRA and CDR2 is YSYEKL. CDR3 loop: CASSQPRGKPTSGTDTQYF. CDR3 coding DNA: TGCGCCAGCAGCCAGCCAAGGGGGAAACCGACCTCAGGCACAGATACGCAGTATTTT.

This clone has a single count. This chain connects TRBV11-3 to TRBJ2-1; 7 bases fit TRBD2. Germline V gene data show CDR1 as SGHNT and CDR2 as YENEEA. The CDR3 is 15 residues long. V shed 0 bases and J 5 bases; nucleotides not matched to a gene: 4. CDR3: CASSLEGGRDNEQFF. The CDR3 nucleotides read TGTGCCAGCAGCTTAGAGGGGGGGAGAGACAATGAGCAGTTCTTC.

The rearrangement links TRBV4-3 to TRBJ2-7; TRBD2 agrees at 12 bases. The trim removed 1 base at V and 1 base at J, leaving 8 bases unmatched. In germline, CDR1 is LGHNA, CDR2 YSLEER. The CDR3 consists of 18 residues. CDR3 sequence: CASSQASSGGALSYEQYF. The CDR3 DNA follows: TGCGCCAGCAGCCAAGCTTCTAGCGGGGGGGCCCTATCCTACGAGCAGTACTTC.

As DNA, the CDR3 is TGTGCCAGCAGTTCCCCCGGGACTAGCGGTCCCTACGAGCAGTACTTC. Its translation: CASSSPGTSGPYEQYF. The V and J genes are TRBV28 and TRBJ2-7, with TRBD2 identical over 11 bases. Germline V gene data show CDR1 as MDHEN and CDR2 as SYDVKM. V shed 4 bases, J shed 2 bases, and the junction held 7 bases outside the gene matches. The CDR3 totals 16 residues.

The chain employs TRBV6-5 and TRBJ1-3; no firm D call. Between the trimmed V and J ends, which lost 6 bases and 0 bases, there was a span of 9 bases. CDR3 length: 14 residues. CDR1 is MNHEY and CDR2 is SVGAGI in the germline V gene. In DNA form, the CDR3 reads TGTGCCAGCAGGGAGCAGAGCTCTGGAAACACCATATATTTT. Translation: CASREQSSGNTIYF.